Included here is one T cell receptor (beta chain) sequence, with context. Antigen: not known. The sample belongs to a study of shared clonotypes between healthy human individuals. The wider study: With ages of 18 to 49, the donors were a couple of women and a few men. Each donor contributed plates that comprised three CD4 naive, three CD4 memory, two CD8 naive and one CD8 memory. Study-level results: Rarefaction analysis demonstrated incomplete sorted-subset sequencing notwithstanding large depth.

Profiled with immunoSEQ multiplex PCR; TCRdb holds only in-frame clones, not every one. The table has roughly 520,000 clones, approximately 95% seen once. Naive CD45RA+ and memory CD45RA-negative subsets were split from CD4+ cells. This receptor was obtained from a woman under 40 in good health. Sequenced: naive CD4+ T cells sorted from blood. Subset indicated: CD45RA+ positively selected.

CDR3 amino acids: CASSLDSERREQYF. CDR3 bases: TGTGCCAGCAGCCTGGACTCGGAACGGAGGGAGCAGTACTTC. The rearrangement joins TRBV5-4 to TRBJ2-7; D possibly corresponds to TRBD2 (5 bases). This CDR3 is built from 14 residues. Germline CDR1 and CDR2: SGHNT and YYREEE (reference sequence). Trimming cost V 4 bases and J 7 bases, with 18 bases left between them.